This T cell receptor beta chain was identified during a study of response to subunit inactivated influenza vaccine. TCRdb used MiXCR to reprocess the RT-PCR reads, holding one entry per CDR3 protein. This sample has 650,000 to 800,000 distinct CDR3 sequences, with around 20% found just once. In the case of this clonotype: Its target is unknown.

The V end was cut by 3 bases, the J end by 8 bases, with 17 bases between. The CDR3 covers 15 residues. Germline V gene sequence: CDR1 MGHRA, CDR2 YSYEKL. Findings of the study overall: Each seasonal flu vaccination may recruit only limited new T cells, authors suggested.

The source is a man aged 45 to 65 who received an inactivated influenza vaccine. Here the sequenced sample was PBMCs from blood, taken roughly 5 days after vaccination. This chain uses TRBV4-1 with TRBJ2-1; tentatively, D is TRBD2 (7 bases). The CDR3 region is CASSQRGGANYEQFF. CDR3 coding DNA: TGCGCCAGCAGCCAGCGTGGGGGGGCCAACTATGAGCAGTTCTTC.